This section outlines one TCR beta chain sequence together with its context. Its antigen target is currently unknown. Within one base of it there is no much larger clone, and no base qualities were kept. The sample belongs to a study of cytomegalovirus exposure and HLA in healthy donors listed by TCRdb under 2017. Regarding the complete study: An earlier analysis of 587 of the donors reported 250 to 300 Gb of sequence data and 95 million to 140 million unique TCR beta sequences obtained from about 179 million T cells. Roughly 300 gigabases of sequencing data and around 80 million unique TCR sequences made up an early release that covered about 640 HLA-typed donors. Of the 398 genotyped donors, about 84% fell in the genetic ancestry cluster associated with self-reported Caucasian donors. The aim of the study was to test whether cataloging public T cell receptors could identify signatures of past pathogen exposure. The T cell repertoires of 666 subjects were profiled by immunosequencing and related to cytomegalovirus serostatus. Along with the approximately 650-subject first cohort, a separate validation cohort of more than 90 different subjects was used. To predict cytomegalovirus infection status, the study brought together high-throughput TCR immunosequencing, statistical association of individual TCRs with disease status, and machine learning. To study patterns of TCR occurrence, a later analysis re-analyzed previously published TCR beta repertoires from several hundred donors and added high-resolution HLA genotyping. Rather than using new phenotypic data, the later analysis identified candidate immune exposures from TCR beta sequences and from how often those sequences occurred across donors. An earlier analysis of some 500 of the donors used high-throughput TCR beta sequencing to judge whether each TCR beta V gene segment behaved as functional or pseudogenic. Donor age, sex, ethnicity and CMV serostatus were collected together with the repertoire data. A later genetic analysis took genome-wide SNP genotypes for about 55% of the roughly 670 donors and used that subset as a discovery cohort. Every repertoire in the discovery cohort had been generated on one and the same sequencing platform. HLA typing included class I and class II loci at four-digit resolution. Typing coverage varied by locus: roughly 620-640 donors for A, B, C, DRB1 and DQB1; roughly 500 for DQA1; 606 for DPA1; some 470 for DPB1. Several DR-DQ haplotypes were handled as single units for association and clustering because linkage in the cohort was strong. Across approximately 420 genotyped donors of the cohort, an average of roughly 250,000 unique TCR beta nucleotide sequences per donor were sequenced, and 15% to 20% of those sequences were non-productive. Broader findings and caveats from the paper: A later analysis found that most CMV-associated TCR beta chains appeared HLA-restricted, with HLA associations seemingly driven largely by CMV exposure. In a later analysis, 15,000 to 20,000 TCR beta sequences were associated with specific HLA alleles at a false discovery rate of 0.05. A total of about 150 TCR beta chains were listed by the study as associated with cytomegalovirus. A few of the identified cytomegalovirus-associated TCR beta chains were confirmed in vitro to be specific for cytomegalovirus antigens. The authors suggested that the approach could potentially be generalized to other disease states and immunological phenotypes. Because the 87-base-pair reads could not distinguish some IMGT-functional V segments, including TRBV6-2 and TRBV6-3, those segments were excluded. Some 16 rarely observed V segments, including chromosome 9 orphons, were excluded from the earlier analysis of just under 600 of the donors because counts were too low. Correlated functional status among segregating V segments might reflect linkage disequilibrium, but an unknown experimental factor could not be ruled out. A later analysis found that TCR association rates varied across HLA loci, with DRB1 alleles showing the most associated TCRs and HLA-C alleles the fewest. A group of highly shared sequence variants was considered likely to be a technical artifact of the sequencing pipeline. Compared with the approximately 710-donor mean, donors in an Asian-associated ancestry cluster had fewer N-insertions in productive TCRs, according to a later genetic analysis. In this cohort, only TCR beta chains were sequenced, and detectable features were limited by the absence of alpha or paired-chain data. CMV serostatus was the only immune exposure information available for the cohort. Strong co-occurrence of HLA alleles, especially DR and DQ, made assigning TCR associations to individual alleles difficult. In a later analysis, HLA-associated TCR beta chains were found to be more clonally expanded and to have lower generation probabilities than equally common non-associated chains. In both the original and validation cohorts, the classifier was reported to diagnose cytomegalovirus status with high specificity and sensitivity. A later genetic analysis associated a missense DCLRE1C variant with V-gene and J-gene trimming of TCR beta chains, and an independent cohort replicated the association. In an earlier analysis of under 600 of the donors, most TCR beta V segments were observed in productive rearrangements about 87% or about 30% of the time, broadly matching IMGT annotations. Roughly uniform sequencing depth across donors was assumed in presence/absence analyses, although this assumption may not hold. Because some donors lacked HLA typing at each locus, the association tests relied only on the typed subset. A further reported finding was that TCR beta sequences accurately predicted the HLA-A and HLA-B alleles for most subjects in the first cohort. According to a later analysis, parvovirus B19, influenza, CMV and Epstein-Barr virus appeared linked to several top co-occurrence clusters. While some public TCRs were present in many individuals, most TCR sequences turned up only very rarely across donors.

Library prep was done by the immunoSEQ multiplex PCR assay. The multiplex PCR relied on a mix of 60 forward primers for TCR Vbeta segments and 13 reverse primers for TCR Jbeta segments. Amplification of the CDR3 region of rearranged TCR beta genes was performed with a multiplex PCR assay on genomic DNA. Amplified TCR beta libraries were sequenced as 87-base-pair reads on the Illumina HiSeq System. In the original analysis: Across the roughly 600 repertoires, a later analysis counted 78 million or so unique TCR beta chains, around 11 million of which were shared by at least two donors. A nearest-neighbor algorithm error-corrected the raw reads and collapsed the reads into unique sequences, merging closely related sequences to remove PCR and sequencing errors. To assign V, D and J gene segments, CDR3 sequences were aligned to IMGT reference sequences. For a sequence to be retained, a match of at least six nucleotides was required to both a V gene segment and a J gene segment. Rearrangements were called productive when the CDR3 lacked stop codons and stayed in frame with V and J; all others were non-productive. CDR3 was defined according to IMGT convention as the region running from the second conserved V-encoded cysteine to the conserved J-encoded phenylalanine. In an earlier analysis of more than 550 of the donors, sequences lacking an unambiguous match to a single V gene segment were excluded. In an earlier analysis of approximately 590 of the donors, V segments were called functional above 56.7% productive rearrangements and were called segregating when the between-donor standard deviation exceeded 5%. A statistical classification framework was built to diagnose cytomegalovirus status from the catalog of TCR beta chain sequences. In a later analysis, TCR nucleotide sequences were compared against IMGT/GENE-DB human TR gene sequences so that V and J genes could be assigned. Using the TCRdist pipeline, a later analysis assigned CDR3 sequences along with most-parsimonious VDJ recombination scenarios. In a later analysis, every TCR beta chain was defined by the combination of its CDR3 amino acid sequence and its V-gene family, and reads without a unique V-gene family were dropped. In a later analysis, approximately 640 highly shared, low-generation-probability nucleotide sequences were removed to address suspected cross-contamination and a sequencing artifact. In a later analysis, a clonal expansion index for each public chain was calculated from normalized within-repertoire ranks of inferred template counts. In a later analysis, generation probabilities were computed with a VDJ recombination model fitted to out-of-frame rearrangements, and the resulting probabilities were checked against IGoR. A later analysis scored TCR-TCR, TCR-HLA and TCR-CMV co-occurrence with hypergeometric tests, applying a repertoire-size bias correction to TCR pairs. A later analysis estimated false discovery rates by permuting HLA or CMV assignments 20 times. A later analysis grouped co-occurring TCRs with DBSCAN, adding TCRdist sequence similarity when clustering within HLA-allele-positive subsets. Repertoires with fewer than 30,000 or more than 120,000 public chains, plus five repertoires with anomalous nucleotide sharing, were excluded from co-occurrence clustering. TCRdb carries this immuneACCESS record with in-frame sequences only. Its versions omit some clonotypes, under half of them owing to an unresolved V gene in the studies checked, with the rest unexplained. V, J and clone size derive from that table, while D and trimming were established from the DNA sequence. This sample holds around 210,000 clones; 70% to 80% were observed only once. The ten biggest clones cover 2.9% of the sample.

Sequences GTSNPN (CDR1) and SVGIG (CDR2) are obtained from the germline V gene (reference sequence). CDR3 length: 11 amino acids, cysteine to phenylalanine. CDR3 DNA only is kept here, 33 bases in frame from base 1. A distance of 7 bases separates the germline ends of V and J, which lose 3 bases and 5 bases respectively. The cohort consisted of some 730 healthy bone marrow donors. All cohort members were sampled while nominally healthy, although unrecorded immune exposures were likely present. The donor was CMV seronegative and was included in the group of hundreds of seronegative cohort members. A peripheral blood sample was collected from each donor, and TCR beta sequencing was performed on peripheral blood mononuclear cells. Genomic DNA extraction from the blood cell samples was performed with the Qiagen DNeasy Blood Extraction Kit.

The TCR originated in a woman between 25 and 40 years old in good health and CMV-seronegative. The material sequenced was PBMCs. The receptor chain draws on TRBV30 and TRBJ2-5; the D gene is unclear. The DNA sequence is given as TGTGCCTGGAGGAAACGGGAGACCCAGTACTTC. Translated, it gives CAWRKRETQYF.